This T cell receptor (beta chain) was captured in a study of T cells in Graves' hyperthyroidism and ophthalmopathy. Study background: Prior to any treatment, at the point of initial diagnosis, peripheral blood was collected.

Study-level results: Patients with ophthalmopathy were separated from those with stable hyperthyroidism by a 13 V-J model. Also found in blood were most expanded thyroid clonotypes above 0.001.

Trimming took off 2 bases at V and 8 bases at J, with 17 bases between the two ends. The CDR3 contains 15 residues. Germline V gene lookup returns CDR1 SGHTA and CDR2 FQGTGA. Amplification yielded TCR beta CDR3 regions, with RNA transcripts as the source. The HTBI primer set served for first-round RT-PCR of the TCR CDR3. TCRdb independently ran MiXCR on the multiplex PCR reads; one entry per CDR3 protein. The table has some 350,000 distinct CDR3 sequences, roughly 15% seen once. This clonotype was seen a handful of times. Its antigen is currently unknown. The sample was blood. The V call is TRBV7-3, the J call TRBJ2-3; possible D gene TRBD2, 7 bases. This TCR derives from a woman aged 55 to 70 with Graves' ophthalmopathy. The CDR3 DNA sequence: TGTGCCAGCAGCTTAGGTCTCCCTAGGGGGGGTACGCAGTATTTT. Amino acid sequence: CASSLGLPRGGTQYF.